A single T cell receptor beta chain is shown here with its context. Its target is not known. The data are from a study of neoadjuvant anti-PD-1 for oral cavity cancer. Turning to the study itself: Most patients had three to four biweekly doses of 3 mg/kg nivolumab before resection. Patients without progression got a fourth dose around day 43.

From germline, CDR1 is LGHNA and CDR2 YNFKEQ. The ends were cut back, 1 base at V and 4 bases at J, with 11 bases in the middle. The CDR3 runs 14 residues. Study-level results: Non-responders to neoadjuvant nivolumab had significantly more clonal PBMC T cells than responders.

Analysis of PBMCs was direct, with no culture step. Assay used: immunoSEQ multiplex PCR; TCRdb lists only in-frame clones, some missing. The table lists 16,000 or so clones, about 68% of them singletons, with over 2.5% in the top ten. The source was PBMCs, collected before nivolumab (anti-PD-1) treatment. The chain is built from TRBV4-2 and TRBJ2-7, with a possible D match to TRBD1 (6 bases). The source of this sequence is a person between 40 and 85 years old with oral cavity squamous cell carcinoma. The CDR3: CASSQGTGKYEQYF. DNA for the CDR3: TGTGCCAGCAGCCAAGGCACAGGGAAATACGAGCAGTACTTC.